This TCR beta chain was identified in a study of shared clonotypes between healthy human individuals. Germline-derived CDR1 and CDR2 are KGHSH and LQKENI. V lost 6 bases, J lost 7 bases, and 19 bases lay in between. The CDR3 extends over 15 amino acids. TCRdb's table, derived via immunoSEQ multiplex PCR, lists solely in-frame clones and lacks some. Seen here are millions of clones, about 92% observed once, and the top ten hold over 0.12%. With regard to this clone: Its antigen is unidentified.

Overall study findings and caveats: It was the few donors that limited the genetic and exposure-history diversity represented.

This TCR derives from a man in his late teens or twenties in good health. The sample consisted of naive CD4+ T cells sorted from blood. The sample's subset: CD45RA+ positively selected. J is TRBJ1-5 and V is TRBV18; D possibly corresponds to TRBD1 (5 bases). The CDR3 DNA reads as TGTGCCAGCTCCACCGGGGGGAAGATCGAACAGCCCCAGCATTTT. This gives the protein CASSTGGKIEQPQHF.